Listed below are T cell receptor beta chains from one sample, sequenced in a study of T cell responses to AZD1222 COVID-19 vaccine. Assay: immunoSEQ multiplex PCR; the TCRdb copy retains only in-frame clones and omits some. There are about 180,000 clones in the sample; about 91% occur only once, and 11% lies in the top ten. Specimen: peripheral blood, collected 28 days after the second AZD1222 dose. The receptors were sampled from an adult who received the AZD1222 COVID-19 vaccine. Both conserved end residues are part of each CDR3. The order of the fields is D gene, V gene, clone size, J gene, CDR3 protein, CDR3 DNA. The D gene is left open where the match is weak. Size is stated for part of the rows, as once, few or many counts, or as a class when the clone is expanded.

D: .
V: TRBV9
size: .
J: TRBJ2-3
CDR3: CASSVMGAFFTDTQYF
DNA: TGTGCCAGCAGCGTCATGGGGGCCTTCTTCACAGATACGCAGTATTTT

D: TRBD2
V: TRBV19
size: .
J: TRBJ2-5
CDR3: CASTLTSGGRETQYF
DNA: TGTGCCAGTACCCTGACTAGCGGAGGACGAGAGACCCAGTACTTC

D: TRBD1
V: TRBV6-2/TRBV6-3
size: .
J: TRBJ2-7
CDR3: CASSQPPGQSSYEQYF
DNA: TGTGCCAGCAGCCAACCCCCGGGACAGAGCTCCTACGAGCAGTACTTC

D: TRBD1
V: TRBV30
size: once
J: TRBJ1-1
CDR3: CAWSVGTAANTEAFF
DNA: TGTGCCTGGAGTGTCGGGACAGCCGCGAACACTGAAGCTTTCTTT

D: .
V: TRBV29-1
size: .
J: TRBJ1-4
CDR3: CSVANTGVGEKLFF
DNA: TGCAGCGTTGCAAATACAGGAGTCGGGGAAAAACTGTTTTTT

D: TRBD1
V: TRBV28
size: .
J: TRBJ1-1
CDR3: CASSPNRGENTEAFF
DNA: TGTGCCAGCAGTCCGAACAGGGGAGAGAACACTGAAGCTTTCTTT

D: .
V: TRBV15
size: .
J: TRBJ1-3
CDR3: CATSKEQGYENTIYF
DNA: TGTGCCACCAGCAAAGAACAGGGATATGAAAACACCATATATTTT

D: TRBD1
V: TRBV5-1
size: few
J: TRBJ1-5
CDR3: CASSTGQGGNQPQHF
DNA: TGCGCCAGCAGCACAGGACAGGGCGGCAATCAGCCCCAGCATTTT

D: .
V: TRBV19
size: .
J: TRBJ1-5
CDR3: CASSRQGQPQHF
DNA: TGTGCCAGTAGTAGACAAGGGCAGCCCCAGCATTTT

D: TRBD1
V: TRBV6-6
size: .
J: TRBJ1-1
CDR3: CASSYGTGYVDTEAFF
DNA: TGTGCCAGCAGTTACGGGACAGGGTATGTTGACACTGAAGCTTTCTTT

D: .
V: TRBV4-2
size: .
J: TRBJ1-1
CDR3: CASSHTSWGLNTEAFF
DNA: TGTGCCAGCAGCCACACGAGTTGGGGACTTAACACTGAAGCTTTCTTT

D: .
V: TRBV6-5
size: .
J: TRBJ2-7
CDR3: CASSVGRSSYEQYF
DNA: TGTGCCAGCAGCGTCGGCAGGAGCTCCTACGAGCAGTACTTC

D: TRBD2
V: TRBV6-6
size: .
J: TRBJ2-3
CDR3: CASSPMVAGGSTDTQYF
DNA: TGTGCCAGCAGTCCCATGGTAGCGGGGGGAAGCACAGATACGCAGTATTTT

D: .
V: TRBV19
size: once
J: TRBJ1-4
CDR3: CASNDDGGDEKLFF
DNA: TGTGCCAGTAACGATGACGGTGGAGATGAAAAACTGTTTTTT

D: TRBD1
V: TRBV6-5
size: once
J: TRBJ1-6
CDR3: CASSPTGDNSPLHF
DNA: TGTGCCAGCAGCCCGACAGGGGACAATTCACCCCTCCACTTT

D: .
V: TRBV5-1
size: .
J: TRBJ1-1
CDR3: CASSLWGSGTEAFF
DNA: TGCGCCAGCAGCTTGTGGGGTAGTGGTACTGAAGCTTTCTTT

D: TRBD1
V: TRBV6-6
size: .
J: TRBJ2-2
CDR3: CASSSTGDTGELFF
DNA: TGTGCCAGCAGTAGCACAGGGGACACCGGGGAGCTGTTTTTT

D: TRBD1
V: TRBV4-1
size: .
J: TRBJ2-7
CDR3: CASSQAGQGLGEQYF
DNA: TGCGCCAGCAGCCAAGCGGGACAGGGGCTCGGCGAGCAGTACTTC

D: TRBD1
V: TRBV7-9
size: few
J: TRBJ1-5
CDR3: CASSPGTGVNQPQHF
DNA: TGTGCCAGCAGCCCCGGGACAGGTGTCAATCAGCCCCAGCATTTT

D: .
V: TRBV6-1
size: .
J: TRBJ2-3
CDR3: CASSVHAQGSTDTQYF
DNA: TGTGCCAGCAGTGTTCATGCCCAGGGGTCCACAGATACGCAGTATTTT

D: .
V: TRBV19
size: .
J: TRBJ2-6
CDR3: CASSIDLVNSGANVLTF
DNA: TGTGCCAGTAGTATAGATCTAGTAAACTCTGGGGCCAACGTCCTGACTTTC

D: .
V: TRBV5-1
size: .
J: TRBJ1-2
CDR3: CASSVDGRSNYGYTF
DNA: TGCGCCAGCAGCGTGGACGGACGATCTAACTATGGCTACACCTTC

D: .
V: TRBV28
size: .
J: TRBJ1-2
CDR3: CASTNRGAYYGYTF
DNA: TGTGCCAGCACCAATAGGGGGGCGTACTATGGCTACACCTTC

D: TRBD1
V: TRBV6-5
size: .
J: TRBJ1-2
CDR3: CASKGQLGYTF
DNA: TGTGCCAGCAAGGGACAGCTGGGCTACACCTTC

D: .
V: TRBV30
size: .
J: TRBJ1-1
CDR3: CAWSLRRGDMNTEAFF
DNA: TGTGCCTGGAGTCTCCGCCGTGGGGATATGAACACTGAAGCTTTCTTT

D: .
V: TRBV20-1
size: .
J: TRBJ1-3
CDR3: CSASPDNSGNTIYF
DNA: TGCAGTGCTAGTCCGGACAACTCTGGAAACACCATATATTTT

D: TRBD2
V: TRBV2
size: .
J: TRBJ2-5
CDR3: CAARGRGAQETQYF
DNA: TGTGCCGCCCGCGGGCGGGGGGCCCAAGAGACCCAGTACTTC

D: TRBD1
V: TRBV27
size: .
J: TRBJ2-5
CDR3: CASSSLTGLETQYF
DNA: TGTGCCAGCAGCTCCCTGACAGGGCTTGAGACCCAGTACTTC

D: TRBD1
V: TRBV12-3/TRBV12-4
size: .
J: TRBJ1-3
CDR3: CASSRDSGNTIYF
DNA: TGTGCCAGCAGTAGGGACAGTGGAAACACCATATATTTT

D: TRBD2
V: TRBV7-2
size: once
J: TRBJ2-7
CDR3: CASSIGLVKYEQYF
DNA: TGTGCCAGCAGCATCGGACTAGTGAAGTACGAGCAGTACTTC

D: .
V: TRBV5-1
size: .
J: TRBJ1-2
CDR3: CASRMDSDYGYTF
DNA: TGCGCCAGCAGAATGGACAGCGACTATGGCTACACCTTC

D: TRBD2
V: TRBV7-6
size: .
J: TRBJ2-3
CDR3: CASSSDPQRGVPTDTQYF
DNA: TGTGCCAGCAGCTCAGACCCCCAGCGGGGCGTCCCCACAGATACGCAGTATTTT

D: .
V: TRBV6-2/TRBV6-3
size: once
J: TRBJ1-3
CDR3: CASSYGNSGNTIYF
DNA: TGTGCCAGCAGTTACGGGAACTCTGGAAACACCATATATTTT

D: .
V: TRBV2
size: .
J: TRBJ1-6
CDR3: CASSEGQFNSPLHF
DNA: TGTGCCAGCAGTGAAGGCCAGTTTAATTCACCCCTCCACTTT

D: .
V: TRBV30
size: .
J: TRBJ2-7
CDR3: CAWSYGSPSYEQYF
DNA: TGTGCCTGGAGTTACGGCAGTCCATCCTACGAGCAGTACTTC

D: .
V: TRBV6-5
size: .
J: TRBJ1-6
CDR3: CASRRGTGTSPLHF
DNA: TGTGCCAGCCGCAGGGGTACAGGGACTTCACCCCTCCACTTT

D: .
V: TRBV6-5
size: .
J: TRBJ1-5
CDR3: CASSRVGGGGQPQHF
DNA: TGTGCCAGCAGTCGAGTTGGCGGGGGCGGGCAGCCCCAGCATTTT

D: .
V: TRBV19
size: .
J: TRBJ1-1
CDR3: CASRIGAQRNEAFF
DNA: TGTGCCAGTAGAATAGGGGCCCAGAGGAATGAAGCTTTCTTT

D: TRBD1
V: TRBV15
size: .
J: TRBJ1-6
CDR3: CATSRAGGVNSPLHF
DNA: TGTGCCACCAGCAGAGCAGGGGGTGTTAATTCACCCCTCCACTTT

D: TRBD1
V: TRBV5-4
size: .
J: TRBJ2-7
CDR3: CASSSGTVAYEQYF
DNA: TGTGCCAGCAGCTCAGGGACAGTCGCCTACGAGCAGTACTTC

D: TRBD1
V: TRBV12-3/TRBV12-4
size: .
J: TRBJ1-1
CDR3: CASSLRGGQAFF
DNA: TGTGCCAGCAGTTTGAGAGGGGGCCAAGCTTTCTTT

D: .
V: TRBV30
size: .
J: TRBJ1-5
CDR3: CAWSVLRPGSNQPQHF
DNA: TGTGCCTGGAGTGTCCTGCGCCCAGGTAGCAATCAGCCCCAGCATTTT

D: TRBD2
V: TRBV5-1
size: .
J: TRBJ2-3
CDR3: CASSLAGASTDTQYF
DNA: TGCGCCAGCAGCTTAGCGGGGGCCTCCACAGATACGCAGTATTTT

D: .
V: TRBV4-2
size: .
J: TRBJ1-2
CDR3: CASSLSRDGGYTF
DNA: TGTGCCAGCAGCCTTTCGAGGGATGGCGGCTACACCTTC

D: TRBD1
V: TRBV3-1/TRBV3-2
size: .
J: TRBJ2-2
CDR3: CASSRGQGTGELFF
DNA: TGTGCCAGCAGCCGCGGACAGGGCACAGGGGAGCTGTTTTTT

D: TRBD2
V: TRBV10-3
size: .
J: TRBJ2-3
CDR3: CAIRSRLAGGTDTQYF
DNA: TGTGCCATCAGATCCCGGCTAGCGGGGGGCACAGATACGCAGTATTTT

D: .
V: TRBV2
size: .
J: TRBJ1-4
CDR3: CASSENWVEKLFF
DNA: TGTGCCAGCAGTGAAAATTGGGTCGAAAAACTGTTTTTT